This TCR beta chain stems from a study of tumor and adjacent non-tumor tissue in lung cancer. Study-level information: Aged roughly 30 to 76 years, patients included more than nine men and a few women with stage I to III disease.

This sample's RNA came from whole unsorted tissue. Donors were chemotherapy-naive, newly diagnosed lung cancer surgical patients in China, August–late 2014. The length of the CDR3 is 13 residues. Germline loops: CDR1 SQVTM, CDR2 ANQGSEA. Findings and caveats of the study: Tumor repertoires had a smaller top 100 clone share than normal lung.

A modified ARM-PCR protocol with three rounds of nested PCR amplified TCRbeta. TCRdb processed the multiplex PCR reads anew with MiXCR; each CDR3 protein has one entry. This repertoire shows 70,000 to 90,000 distinct CDR3 sequences, over 75% found once; its top ten account for 13%. There are many counts of this clonotype. Its matching antigen is unknown. One junction end does not reproduce the germline sequence, and a read error may be involved. The TCR originated in a woman between 50 and 59 years old with non-small cell lung cancer. The sample was lung tumor tissue. The chain is built from TRBV29-1 and TRBJ2-1, with D possibly matching TRBD2 (5 bases). The CDR3 sequence is CSVGVLAPNGQFF. The CDR3 DNA sequence: TGCAGCGTTGGTGTCCTAGCCCCTAATGGGCAGTTCTTC.